This T cell receptor (beta chain) emerged from a study of blood T cells in healthy people across ages. Sample donors were healthy Caucasian individuals that came from Russia, aged 6 to 90. This clonotype was observed a handful of times. A J-beta primer mix and a sample-barcoded 5' primer were used in a second PCR of roughly 6 to 11 cycles. TCRdb re-called the 5' RACE reads through MiXCR, storing one row per CDR3 protein. The profile covers 1.2 million to 1.5 million distinct CDR3 sequences, with 35% to 45% appearing a single time and 7% to 9.5% taken by the ten largest. This receptor was taken from a woman aged 18-29 years in good health. Sequenced sample: blood.

CDR3 amino acids: CATSDPGLEITDTQYF. The CDR3 coding sequence is TGTGCCACCTCAGACCCGGGACTAGAAATCACAGATACGCAGTATTTT. V is TRBV4-2 and J is TRBJ2-3; 8 bases agree with TRBD2. The CDR3 consists of 16 residues. CDR1 is LGHNA and CDR2 is YNFKEQ in the germline V gene. Trimming removed 10 bases from V and 2 bases from J; junction bases left unmatched: 14.